The present T cell receptor (beta chain) was sequenced within a study of T-cell memory formation after mild COVID-19. Study-wide results and caveats: Mainly CM and EM harbored the contracting CD4+ clones; mainly EMRA harbored the CD8+ ones. Still unconfirmed is whether the second-wave clones peaking on day 37 recognized SARS-CoV-2. CD4+ bias marked clones expanding day 15 to 37, unlike balanced contracting clones. Memory sampled before infection contained some responding clones, suggesting cross-reactive memory joined.

This clonotype came up many times. Its specificity is unknown. Compared with germline, one end of the junction differs, possibly owing to a read error. CDR1 is SGHRS, CDR2 YFSETQ, per germline. The CDR3 totals 11 residues. TCRdb reprocessed the 5' RACE reads with MiXCR, giving one entry per CDR3 protein. The sample contains roughly 310,000 distinct CDR3 sequences, 15% of which appear only once. Specimen: PBMCs or a T cell subset sorted from them (not recorded which). This sequence was found in a man aged 18-30 years who had mild COVID-19 (a few samples of this study predate the infection). Cell type and time point are not known. The rearrangement uses TRBV5-1 and TRBJ2-2; D uncertain. The CDR3 region is CASSFAGELFF. In nucleotides, the CDR3 is TGTGCCAGCAGTTTCGCCGGGGAGCTGTTTTTT. The variable domain in full, completed from reference TRBV5-1 and TRBJ2-2, reads KAGVTQTPRYLIKTRGQQVTLSCSPISGHRSVSWYQQTPGQGLQFLFEYFSETQRNKGNFPGRFSGRQFSNSRSEMNVSTLELGDSALYLCASSFAGELFFGEGSRLTVL.